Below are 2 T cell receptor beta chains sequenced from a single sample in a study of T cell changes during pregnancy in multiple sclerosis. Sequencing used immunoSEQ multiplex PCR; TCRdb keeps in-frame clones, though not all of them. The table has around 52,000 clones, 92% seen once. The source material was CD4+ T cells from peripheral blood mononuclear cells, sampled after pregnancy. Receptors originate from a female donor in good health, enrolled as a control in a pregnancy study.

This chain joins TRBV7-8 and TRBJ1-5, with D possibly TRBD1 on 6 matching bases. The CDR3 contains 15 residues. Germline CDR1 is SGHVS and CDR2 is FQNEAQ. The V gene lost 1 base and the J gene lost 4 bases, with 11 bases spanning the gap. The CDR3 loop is CASSLGGTTNQPQHF. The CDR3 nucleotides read TGTGCCAGCAGCTTAGGAGGGACAACAAATCAGCCCCAGCATTTT.

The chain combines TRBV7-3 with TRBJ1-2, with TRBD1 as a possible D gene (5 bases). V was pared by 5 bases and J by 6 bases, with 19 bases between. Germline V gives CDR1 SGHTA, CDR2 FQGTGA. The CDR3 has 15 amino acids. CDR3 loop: CASSTQGAGNDGYTF. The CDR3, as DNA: TGTGCCAGCAGCACCCAAGGGGCAGGGAACGATGGCTACACCTTC.